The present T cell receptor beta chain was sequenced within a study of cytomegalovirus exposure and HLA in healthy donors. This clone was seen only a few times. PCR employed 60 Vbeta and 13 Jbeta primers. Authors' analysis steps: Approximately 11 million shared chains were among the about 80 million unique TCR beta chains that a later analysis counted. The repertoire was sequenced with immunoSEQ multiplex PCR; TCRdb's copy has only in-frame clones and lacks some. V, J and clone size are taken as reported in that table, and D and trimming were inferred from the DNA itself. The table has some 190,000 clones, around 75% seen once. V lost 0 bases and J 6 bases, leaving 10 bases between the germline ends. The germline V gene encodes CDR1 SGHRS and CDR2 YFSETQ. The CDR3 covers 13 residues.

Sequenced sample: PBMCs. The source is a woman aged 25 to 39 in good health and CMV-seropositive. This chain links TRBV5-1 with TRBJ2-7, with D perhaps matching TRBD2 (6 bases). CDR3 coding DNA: TGCGCCAGCAGCTTGGTGGCGGGAAGCGAGCAGTACTTC. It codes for CASSLVAGSEQYF.